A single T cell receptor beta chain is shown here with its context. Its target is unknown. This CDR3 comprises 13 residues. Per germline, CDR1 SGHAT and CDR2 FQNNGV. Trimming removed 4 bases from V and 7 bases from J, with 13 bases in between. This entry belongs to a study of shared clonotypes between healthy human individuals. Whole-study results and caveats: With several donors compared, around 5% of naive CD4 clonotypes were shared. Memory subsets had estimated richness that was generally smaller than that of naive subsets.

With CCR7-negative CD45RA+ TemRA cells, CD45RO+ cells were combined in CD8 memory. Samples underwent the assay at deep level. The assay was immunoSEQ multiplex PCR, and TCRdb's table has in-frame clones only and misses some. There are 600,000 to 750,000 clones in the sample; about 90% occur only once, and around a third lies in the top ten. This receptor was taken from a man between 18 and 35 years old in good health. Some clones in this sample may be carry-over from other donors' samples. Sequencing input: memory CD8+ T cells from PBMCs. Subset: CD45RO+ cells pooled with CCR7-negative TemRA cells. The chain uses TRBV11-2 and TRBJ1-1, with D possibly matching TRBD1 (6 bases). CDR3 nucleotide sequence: TGTGCCAGCAGCTACTTCCGGACAGTTGAAGCTTTCTTT. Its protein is CASSYFRTVEAFF.